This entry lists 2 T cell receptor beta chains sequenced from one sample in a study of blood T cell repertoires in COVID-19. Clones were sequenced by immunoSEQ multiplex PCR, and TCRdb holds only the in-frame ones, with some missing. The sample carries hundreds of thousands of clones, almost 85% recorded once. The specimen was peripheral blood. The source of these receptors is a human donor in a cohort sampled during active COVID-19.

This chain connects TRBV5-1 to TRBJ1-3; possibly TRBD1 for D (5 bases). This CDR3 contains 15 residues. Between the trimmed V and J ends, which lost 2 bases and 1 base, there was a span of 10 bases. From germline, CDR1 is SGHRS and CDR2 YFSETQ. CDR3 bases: TGCGCCAGCAGCTTTGAGGCAGGGTCTGGAAACACCATATATTTT. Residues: CASSFEAGSGNTIYF.

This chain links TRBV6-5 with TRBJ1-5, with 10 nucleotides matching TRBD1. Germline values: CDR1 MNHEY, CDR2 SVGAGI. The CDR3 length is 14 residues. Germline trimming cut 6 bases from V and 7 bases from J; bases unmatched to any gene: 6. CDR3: CASRTGTGEQPQHF. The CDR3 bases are TGTGCCAGCAGGACCGGGACAGGGGAACAGCCCCAGCATTTT.